The entry that follows covers one T cell receptor (beta chain) sequence. Its specificity is unknown. Time point described: blood 2 weeks post-SBRT. Treatment in this sample: 15 Gy SBRT to primary tumor, nephrectomy 4 weeks later. The tumor was a clear cell renal cell carcinoma. Deletions cut 3 bases from V and 3 bases from J, with 17 bases between. CDR1 is MNHNS and CDR2 is SASEGT in the germline V gene. This CDR3 region has 16 residues. The source of the sample is a study of radiation and T cells in renal cell carcinoma. On the study more broadly: Nephrectomy followed 15 Gy stereotactic body radiation by 4 weeks. The study's findings and limits: Baseline intratumoral clonotype presence is unknown without pretreatment biopsies.

Only in-frame clones appear in the TCRdb table, and some are missing; sequencing was by immunoSEQ multiplex PCR. The data contain some 120,000 clones, 88% of them singletons. The receptor comes from a woman in her seventies with renal cell carcinoma. The material sequenced was blood, taken from a patient whose treatment included radiotherapy and nephrectomy. V and J are TRBV6-1 and TRBJ1-1; D ambiguous. The CDR3 DNA is TGTGCCAGCAGTGACGGACGGACGGGTCAGGACACTGAAGCTTTCTTT. It specifies CASSDGRTGQDTEAFF.